This T cell receptor beta chain was retrieved from a study of cytomegalovirus exposure and HLA in healthy donors. The overall study: The study placed approximately 78% of its approximately 430 genotyped donors in the Caucasian-associated ancestry cluster.

Between the trimmed V and J ends, which lost 1 base and 9 bases, there was a span of 16 bases. Per germline, CDR1 LNHDA and CDR2 SQIVND (reference sequence). The CDR3 contains 15 residues. General observations from the study: As immune exposure information, only CMV serostatus was available.

Comment on this clone: The antigen is not known.

Vbeta (60) and Jbeta (13) primers were used in the PCR. Repertoires were generated with immunoSEQ multiplex PCR, while TCRdb's copy carries only in-frame clones and drops some. Of 150,000 to 200,000 clones in the sample, roughly 77% were seen once. Sequencing was done on a sample of PBMCs. This chain connects TRBV19 to TRBJ2-4; D might be TRBD2 (6 bases). The sequence was collected from a woman aged 40 to 55 in good health and CMV-seropositive. The CDR3 here is CASSIGVGVEGIQYF. In DNA, the CDR3 is TGTGCCAGTAGTATAGGAGTTGGGGTGGAGGGCATTCAGTACTTC.